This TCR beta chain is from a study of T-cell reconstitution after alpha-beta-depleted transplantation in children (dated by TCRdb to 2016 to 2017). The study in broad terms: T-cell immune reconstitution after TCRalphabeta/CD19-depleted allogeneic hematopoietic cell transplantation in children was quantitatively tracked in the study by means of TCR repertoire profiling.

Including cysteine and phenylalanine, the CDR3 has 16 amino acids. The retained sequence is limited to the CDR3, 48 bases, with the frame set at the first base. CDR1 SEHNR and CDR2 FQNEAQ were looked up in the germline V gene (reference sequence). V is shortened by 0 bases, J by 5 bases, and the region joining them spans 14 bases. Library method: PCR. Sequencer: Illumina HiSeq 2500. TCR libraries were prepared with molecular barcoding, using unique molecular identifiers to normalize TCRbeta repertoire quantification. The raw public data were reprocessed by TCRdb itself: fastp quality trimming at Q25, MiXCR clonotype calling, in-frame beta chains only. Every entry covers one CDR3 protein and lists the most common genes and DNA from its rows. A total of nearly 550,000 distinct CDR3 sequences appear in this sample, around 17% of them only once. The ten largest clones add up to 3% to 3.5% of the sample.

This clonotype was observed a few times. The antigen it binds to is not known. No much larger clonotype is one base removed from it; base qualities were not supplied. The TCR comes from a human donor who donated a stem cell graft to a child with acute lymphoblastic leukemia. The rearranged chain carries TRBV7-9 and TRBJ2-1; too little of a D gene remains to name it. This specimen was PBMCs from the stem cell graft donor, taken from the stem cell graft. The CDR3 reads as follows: CASSLAWSNQDNEQFF. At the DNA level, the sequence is TGTGCCAGCAGCTTAGCGTGGAGCAACCAAGACAATGAGCAGTTCTTC.